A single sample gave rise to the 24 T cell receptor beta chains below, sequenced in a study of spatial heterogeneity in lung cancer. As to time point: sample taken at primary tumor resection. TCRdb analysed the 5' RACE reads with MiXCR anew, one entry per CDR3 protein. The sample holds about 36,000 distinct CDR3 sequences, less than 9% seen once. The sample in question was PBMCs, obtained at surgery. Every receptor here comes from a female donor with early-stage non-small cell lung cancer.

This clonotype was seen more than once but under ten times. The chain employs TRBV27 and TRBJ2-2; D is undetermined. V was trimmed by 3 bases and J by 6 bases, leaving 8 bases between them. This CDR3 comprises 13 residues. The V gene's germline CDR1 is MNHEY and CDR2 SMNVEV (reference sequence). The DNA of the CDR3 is TGTGCCAGCAGTTTTTGGGCCGCCGGGGAGCTGTTTTTT. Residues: CASSFWAAGELFF.

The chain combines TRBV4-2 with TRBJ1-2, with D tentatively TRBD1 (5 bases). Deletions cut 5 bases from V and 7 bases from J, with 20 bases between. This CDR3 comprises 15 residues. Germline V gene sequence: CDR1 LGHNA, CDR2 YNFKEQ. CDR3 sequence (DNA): TGTGCCAGCAGCGCTCTTCAGGGTGCATCTTTTGGCTACACCTTC. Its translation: CASSALQGASFGYTF.

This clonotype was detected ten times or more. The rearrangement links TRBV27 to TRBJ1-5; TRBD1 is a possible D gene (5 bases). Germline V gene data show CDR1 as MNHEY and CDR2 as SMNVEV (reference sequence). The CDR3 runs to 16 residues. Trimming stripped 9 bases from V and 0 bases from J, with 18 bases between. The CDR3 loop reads CASPVRAGPSNQPQHF. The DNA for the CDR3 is TGTGCCAGTCCAGTGAGAGCAGGGCCTAGCAATCAGCCCCAGCATTTT.

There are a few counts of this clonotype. The CDR3 sequence: CASSLRGVGNEQFF. The CDR3 nucleotides read TGTGCCAGCAGTTTAAGAGGGGTAGGGAATGAGCAGTTCTTC. The rearrangement joins TRBV12-3 or TRBV12-4 to TRBJ2-1, with D perhaps being TRBD1 or TRBD2 (5 bases each). This CDR3 contains 14 residues. Trimming removed 2 bases at V and 7 bases at J, with 12 bases between.

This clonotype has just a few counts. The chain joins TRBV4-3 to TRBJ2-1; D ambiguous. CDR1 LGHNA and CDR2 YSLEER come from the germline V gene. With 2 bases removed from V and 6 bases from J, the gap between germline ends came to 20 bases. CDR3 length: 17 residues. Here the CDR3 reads CASSQLWAVGSFNEQFF. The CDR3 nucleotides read TGCGCCAGCAGCCAACTATGGGCGGTGGGCAGCTTCAATGAGCAGTTCTTC.

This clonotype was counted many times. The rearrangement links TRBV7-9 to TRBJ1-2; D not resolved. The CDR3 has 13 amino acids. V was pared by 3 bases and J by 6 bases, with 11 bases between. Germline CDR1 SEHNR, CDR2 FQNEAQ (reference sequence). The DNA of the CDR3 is TGTGCCAGCAGCTTCCCCCATCCTGATGGCTACACCTTC. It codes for CASSFPHPDGYTF.

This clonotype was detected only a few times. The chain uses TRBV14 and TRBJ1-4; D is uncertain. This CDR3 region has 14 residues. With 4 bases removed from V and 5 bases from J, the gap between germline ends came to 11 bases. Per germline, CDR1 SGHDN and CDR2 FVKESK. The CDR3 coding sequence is TGTGCCAGCAGCCCCGCCCGGCTCAATGAAAAACTGTTTTTT. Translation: CASSPARLNEKLFF.

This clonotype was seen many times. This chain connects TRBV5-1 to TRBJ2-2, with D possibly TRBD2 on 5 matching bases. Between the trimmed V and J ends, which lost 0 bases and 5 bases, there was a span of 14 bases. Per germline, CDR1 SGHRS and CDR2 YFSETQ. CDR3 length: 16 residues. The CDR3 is CASSLAMERRTGELFF. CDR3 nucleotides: TGCGCCAGCAGCTTGGCCATGGAAAGGAGGACCGGGGAGCTGTTTTTT.

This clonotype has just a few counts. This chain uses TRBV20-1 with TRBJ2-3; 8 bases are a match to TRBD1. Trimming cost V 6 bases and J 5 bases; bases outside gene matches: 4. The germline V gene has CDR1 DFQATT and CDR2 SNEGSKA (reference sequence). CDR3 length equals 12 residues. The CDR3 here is CSAITGGDTQYF. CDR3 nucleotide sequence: TGCAGTGCGATTACAGGGGGAGATACGCAGTATTTT.

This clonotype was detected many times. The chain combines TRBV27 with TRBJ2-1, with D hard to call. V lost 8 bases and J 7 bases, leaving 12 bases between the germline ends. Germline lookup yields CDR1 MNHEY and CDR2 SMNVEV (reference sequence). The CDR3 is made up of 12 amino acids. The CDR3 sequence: CASVIVMNEQFF. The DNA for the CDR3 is TGTGCCAGCGTTATAGTAATGAATGAGCAGTTCTTC.

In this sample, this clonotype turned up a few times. The CDR3 nucleotides read TGCAGTGCTAGGGCCTGGGGACTCCGCTACAATGAGCAGTTCTTC. Encoded protein: CSARAWGLRYNEQFF. The V call is TRBV20-1, the J call TRBJ2-1; D might be TRBD2 (6 bases). The germline V gene encodes CDR1 DFQATT and CDR2 SNEGSKA (reference sequence). V was pared by 3 bases and J by 3 bases, with 15 bases between. CDR3 length: 15 residues.

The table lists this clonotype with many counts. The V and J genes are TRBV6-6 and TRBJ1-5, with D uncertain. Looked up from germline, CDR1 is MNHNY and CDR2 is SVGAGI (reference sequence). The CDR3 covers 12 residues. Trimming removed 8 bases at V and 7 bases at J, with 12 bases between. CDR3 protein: CASRVQEQPQHF. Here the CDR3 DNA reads TGTGCCAGCCGAGTTCAGGAGCAGCCCCAGCATTTT.

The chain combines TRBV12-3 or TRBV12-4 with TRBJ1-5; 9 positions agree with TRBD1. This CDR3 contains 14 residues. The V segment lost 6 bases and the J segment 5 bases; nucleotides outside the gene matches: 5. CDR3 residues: CASRKDRGDQPQHF. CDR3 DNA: TGTGCCAGCAGGAAGGACAGGGGTGATCAGCCCCAGCATTTT.

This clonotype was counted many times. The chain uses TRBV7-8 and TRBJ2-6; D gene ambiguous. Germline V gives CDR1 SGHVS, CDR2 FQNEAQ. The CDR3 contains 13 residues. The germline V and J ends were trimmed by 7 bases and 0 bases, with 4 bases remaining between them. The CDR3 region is CASTYSGANVLTF. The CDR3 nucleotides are TGTGCCAGCACTTACTCTGGGGCCAACGTCCTGACTTTC.

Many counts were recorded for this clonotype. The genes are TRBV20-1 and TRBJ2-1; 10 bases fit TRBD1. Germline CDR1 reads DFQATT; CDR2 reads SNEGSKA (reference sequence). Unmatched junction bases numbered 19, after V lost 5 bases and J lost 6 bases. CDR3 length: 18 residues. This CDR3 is CSAHSPRGTGVMGNEQFF. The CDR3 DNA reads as TGCAGTGCTCATAGCCCACGGGGGACAGGGGTGATGGGCAATGAGCAGTTCTTC.

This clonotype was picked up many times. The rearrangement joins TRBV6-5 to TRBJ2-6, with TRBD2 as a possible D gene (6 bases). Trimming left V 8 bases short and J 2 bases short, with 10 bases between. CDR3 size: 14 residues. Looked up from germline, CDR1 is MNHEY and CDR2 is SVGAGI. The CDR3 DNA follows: TGTGCCAGCCGACCGGGAGCTGGGGCCAACGTCCTGACTTTC. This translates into CASRPGAGANVLTF.

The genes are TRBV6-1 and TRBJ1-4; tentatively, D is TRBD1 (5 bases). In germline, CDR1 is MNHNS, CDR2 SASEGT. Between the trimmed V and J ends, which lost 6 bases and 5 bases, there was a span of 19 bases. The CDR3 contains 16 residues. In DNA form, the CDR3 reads TGTGCCAGCAGAGTCAGACAGCTCAACTTCAATGAAAAACTGTTTTTT. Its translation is CASRVRQLNFNEKLFF.

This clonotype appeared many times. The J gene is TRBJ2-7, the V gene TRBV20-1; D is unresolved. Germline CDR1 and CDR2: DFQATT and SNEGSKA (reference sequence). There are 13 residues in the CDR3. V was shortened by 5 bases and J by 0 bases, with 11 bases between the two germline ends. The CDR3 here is CSAHGPHSYEQYF. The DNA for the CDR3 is TGCAGTGCTCACGGACCTCACTCCTACGAGCAGTACTTC.

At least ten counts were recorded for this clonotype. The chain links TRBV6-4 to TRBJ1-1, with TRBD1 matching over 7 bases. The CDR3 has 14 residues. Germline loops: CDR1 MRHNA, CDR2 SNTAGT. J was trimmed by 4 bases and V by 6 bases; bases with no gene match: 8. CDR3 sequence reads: CASRGQIWSTEAFF. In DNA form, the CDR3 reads TGTGCCAGCAGGGGACAGATTTGGAGCACTGAAGCTTTCTTT.

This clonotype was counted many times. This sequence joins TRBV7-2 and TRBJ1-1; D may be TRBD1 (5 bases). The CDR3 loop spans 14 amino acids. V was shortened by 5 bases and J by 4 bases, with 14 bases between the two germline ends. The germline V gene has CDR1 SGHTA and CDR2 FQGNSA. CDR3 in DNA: TGTGCCAGCAGCCCCGCCGGGGGTACCACTGAAGCTTTCTTT. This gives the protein CASSPAGGTTEAFF. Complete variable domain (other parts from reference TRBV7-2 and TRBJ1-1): GAGVSQSPSNKVTEKGKDVELRCDPISGHTALYWYRQSLGQGLEFLIYFQGNSAPDKSGLPSDRFSAERTGGSVSTLTIQRTQQEDSAVYLCASSPAGGTTEAFFGQGTRLTVV.

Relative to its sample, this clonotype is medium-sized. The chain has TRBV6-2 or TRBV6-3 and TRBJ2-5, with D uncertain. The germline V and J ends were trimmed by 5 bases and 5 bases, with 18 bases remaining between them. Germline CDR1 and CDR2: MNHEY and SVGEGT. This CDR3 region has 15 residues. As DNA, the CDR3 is TGTGCCAGCAGTCCGGACCCCCTTGGTATGGAGACCCAGTACTTC. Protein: CASSPDPLGMETQYF.

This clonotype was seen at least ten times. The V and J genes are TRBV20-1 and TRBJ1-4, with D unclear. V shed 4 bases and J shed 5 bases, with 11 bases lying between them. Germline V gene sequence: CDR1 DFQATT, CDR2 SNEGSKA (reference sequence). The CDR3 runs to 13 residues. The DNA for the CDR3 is TGCAGTGCTACCCCGGGAAAAAATGAAAAACTGTTTTTT. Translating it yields CSATPGKNEKLFF.

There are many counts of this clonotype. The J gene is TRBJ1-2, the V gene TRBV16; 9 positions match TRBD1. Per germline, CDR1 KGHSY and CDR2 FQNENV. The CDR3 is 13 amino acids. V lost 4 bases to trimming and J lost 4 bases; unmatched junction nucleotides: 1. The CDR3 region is CASSPDRGYGYTF. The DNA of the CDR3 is TGTGCCAGCAGCCCGGACAGGGGCTATGGCTACACCTTC.

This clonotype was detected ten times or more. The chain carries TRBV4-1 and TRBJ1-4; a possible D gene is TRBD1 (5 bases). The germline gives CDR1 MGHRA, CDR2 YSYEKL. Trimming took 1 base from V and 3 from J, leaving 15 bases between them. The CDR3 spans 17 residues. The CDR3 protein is CASSQVEVTGPNEKLFF. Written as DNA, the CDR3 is TGCGCCAGCAGCCAAGTTGAGGTTACGGGGCCTAATGAAAAACTGTTTTTT.